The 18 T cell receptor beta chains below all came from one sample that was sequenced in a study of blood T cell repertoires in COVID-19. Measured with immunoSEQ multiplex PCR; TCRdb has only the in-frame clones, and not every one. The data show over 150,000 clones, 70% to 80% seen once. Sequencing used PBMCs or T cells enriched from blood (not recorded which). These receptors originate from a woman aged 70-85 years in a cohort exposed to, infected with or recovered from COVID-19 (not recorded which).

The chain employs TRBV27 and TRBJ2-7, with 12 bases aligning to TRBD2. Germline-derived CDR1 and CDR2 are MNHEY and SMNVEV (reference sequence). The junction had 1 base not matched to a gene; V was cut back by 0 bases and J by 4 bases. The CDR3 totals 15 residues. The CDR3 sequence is CASSLSLAGGYEQYF. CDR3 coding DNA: TGTGCCAGCAGTTTATCCCTAGCGGGAGGGTACGAGCAGTACTTC.

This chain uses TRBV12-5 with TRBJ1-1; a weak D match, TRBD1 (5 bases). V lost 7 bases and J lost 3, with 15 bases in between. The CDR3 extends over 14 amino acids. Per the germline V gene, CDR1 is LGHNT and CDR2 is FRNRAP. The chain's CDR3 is CASADKGGHTEAFF. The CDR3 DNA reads TGTGCTAGTGCGGACAAGGGAGGTCACACTGAAGCTTTCTTT.

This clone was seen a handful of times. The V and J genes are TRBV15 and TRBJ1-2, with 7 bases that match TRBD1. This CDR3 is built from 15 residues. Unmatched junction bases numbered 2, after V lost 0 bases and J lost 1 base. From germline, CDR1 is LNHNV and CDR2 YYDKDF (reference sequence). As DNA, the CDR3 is TGTGCCACCAGCAGAGAAGCAGGGGGTAACTATGGCTACACCTTC. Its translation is CATSREAGGNYGYTF.

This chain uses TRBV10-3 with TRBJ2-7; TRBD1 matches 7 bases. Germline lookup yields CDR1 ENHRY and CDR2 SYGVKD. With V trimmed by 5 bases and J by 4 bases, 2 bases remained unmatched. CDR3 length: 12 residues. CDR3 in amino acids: CAISMTGYEQYF. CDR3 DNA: TGTGCCATCAGTATGACAGGGTACGAGCAGTACTTC.

CDR3 in amino acids: CASSLRTVFGTEAFF. The CDR3 nucleotides are TGTGCCAGCTCACTTCGGACAGTTTTTGGGACTGAAGCTTTCTTT. The rearrangement links TRBV18 to TRBJ1-1; a possible D gene is TRBD1 (6 bases). Trimming took 4 bases from V and 5 from J, leaving 17 bases between them. The CDR3 spans 15 residues. Germline V lookup: CDR1 KGHSH, CDR2 LQKENI.

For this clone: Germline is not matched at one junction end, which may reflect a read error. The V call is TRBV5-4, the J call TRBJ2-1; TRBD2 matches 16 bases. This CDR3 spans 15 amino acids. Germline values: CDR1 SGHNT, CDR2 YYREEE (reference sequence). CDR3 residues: CASSLAGTSGRVLLF. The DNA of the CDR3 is TGTGCCAGCAGCTTGGCCGGGACTAGCGGGAGGGTGCTGCTCTTC.

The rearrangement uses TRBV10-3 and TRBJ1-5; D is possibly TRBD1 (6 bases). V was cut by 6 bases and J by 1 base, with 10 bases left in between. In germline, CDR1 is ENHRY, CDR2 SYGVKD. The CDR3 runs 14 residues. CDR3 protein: CAISGGQSNQPQHF. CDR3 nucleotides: TGTGCCATCAGCGGCGGACAGAGCAATCAGCCCCAGCATTTT.

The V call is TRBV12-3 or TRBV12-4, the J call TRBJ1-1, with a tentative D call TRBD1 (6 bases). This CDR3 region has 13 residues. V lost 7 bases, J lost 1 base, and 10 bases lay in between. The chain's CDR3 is CASTQQGNTEAFF. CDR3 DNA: TGTGCCAGCACCCAACAGGGGAACACTGAAGCTTTCTTT.

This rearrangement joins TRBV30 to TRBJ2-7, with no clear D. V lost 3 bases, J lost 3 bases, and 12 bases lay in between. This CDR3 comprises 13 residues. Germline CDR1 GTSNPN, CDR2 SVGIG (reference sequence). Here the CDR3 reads CAWSPVYDYEQYF. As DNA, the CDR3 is TGTGCCTGGAGCCCGGTTTATGACTACGAGCAGTACTTC. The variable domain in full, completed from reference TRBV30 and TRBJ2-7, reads SQTIHQWPATLVQPVGSPLSLECTVEGTSNPNLYWYRQAAGRGLQLLFYSVGIGQISSEVPQNLSASRPQDRQFILSSKKLLLSDSGFYLCAWSPVYDYEQYFGPGTRLTVT.

For the CDR3, the DNA is TGTGCCAGTAGTAGACCCTGGGCAGGGCCGCCTTCCTCTGGAAACACCATATATTTT. Translated, it gives CASSRPWAGPPSSGNTIYF. The rearrangement joins TRBV19 to TRBJ1-3; maybe TRBD1 (5 bases). This CDR3 has 19 amino acids. The germline V gene has CDR1 LNHDA and CDR2 SQIVND (reference sequence). V dropped 4 bases and J dropped 0 bases, with 22 bases sitting between them. Full variable domain (missing parts from reference TRBV19 and TRBJ1-3): DGGITQSPKYLFRKEGQNVTLSCEQNLNHDAMYWYRQDPGQGLRLIYYSQIVNDFQKGDIAEGYSVSREKKESFPLTVTSAQKNPTAFYLCASSRPWAGPPSSGNTIYFGEGSWLTVV.

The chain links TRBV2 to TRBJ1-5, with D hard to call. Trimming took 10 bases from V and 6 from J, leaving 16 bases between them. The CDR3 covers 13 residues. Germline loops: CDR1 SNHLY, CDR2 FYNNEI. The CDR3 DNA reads TGTGCCACCCGGGAGGTGGGTAGTCAGCCCCAGCATTTT. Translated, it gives CATREVGSQPQHF.

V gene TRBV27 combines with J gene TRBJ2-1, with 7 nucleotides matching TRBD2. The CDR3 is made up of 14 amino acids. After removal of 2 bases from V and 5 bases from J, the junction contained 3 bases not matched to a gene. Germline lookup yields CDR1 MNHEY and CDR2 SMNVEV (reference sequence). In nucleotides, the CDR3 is TGTGCCAGCAGTTTACTAGCGGATCACAATGAGCAGTTCTTC. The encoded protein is CASSLLADHNEQFF.

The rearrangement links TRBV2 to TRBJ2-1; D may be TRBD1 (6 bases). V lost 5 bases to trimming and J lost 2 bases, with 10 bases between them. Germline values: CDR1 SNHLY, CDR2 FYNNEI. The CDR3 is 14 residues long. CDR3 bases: TGTGCCAGCAGTTTACAGGGTGCCTACAATGAGCAGTTCTTC. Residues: CASSLQGAYNEQFF.

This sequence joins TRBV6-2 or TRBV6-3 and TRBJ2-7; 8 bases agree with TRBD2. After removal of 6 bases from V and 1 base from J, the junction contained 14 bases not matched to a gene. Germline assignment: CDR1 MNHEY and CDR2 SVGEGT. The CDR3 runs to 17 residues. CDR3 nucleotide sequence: TGTGCCAGCAGCATCCCCTCGGGAGGGGTCCAGTCCTACGAGCAGTACTTC. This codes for CASSIPSGGVQSYEQYF.

CDR3: CASSPRTSGSTTPGREDTQYF. The CDR3 DNA follows: TGCGCCAGCAGCCCACGGACTAGCGGGAGTACAACTCCCGGTAGGGAAGATACGCAGTATTTT. V and J are TRBV10-1 and TRBJ2-3; 13 bases map to TRBD2. The V and J ends lost 6 bases and 5 bases, in that order; junction bases with no gene match: 23. This CDR3 has 21 amino acids. Germline V gene lookup returns CDR1 WNHNN and CDR2 SYGVQD (reference sequence).

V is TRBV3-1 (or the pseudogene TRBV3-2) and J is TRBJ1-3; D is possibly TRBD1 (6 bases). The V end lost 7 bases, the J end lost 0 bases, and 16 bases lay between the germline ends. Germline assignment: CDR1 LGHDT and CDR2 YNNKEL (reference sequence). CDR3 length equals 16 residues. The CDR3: CASTRTEGYSGNTIYF. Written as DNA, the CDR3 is TGTGCCAGCACTCGGACAGAGGGGTACTCTGGAAACACCATATATTTT.

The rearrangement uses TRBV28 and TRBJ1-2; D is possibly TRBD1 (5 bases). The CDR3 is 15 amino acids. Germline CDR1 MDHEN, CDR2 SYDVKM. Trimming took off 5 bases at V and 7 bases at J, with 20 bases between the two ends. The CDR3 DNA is TGTGCCAGCAGTCCCGGGACTAGGGAGCTCCTTGGCTACACCTTC. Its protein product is CASSPGTRELLGYTF.

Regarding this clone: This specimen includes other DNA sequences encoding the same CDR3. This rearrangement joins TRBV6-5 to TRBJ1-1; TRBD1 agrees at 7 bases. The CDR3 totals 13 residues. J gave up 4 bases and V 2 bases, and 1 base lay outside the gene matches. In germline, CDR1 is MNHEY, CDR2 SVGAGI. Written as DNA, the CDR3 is TGTGCCAGCAGTTACAACAGGGGCACTGAAGCTTTCTTT. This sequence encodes CASSYNRGTEAFF.